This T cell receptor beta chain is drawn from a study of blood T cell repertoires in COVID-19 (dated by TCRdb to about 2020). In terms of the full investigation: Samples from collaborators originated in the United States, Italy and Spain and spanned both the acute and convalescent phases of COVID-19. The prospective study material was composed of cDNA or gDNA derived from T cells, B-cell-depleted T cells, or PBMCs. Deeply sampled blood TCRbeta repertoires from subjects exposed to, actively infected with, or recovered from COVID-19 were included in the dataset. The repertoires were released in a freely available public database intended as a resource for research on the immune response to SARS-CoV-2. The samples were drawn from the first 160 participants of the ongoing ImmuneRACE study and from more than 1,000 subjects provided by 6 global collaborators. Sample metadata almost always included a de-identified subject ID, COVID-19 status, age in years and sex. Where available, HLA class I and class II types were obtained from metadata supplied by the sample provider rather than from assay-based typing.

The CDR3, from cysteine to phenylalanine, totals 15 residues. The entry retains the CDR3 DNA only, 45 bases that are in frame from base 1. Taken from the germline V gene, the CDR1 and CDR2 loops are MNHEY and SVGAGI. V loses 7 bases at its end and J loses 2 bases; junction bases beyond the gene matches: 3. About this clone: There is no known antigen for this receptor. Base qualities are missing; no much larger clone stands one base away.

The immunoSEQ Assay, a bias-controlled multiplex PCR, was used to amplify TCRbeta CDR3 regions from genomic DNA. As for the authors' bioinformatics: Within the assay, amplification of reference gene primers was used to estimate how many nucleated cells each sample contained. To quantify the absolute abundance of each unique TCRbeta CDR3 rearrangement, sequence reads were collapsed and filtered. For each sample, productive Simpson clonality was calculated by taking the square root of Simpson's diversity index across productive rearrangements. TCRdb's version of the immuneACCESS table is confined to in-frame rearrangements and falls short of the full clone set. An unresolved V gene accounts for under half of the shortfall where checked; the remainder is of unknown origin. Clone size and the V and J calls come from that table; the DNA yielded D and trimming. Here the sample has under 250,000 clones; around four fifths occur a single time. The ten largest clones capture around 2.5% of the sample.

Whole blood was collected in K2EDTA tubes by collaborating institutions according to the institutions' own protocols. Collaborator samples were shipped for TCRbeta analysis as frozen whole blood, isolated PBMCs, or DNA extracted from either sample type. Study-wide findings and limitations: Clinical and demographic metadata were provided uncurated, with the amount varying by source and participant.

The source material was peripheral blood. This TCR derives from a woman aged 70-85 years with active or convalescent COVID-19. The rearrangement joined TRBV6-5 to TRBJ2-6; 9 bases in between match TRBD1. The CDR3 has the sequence CASMGTGTGANVLTF. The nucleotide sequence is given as TGTGCCAGCATGGGGACAGGGACTGGGGCCAACGTCCTGACTTTC.